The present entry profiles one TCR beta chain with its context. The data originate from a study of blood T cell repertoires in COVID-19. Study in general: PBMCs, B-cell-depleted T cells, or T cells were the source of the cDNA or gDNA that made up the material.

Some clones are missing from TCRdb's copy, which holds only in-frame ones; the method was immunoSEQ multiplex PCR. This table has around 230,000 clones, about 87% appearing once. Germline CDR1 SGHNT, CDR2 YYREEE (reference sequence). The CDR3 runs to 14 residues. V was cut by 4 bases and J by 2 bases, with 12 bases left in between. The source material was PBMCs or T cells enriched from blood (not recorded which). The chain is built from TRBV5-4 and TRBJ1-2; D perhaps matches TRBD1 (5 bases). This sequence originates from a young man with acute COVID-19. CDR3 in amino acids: CASSPVQENYGYTF. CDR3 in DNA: TGTGCCAGCAGCCCGGTACAGGAAAACTATGGCTACACCTTC.